This TCR beta chain was observed in a study of shared clonotypes between healthy human individuals. This CDR3 is built from 14 residues. Trimming stripped 2 bases from V and 4 bases from J, with 12 bases between. Germline V lookup: CDR1 MDHEN, CDR2 SYDVKM. Splitting of each subset's genomic DNA was done evenly across several immunoSEQ plates. Replicate PCRs run on sorted subsets employed around 200 ng DNA, about 27,000 T cell genomes. TCRdb keeps only in-frame clones here, not all; method: immunoSEQ multiplex PCR. The sample contains about 2,200,000 clones, under 95% of which appear only once. Comments on this clone: What it binds is unknown. This sample includes further DNA sequences coding for the same CDR3.

Findings and caveats of the study: Shared across a few donors were around 5% of the naive CD4 clonotypes.

CD8 cells regarded as naive lacked CD45RO, were positively chosen for CCR7, and omitted terminally differentiated effector memory CD45RA+ cells. Those who donated were healthy HIV-negative adults, with no recent acute infections or vaccinations reported. The chain is built from TRBV28 and TRBJ2-7; D may match TRBD1 or TRBD2 (6 bases each). This receptor was taken from a man younger than 30 in good health. Some clones in this sample may be carry-over from other donors' samples. What was sequenced was naive CD8+ T cells from PBMCs. The CDR3 DNA follows: TGTGCCAGCAGTTTAGCGGGACAAGGGTACGAGCAGTACTTC. This codes for CASSLAGQGYEQYF.